The clone carrying this TCR beta chain was seen repeatedly, ten times or more. The data were taken from a study of T cells in Graves' hyperthyroidism and ophthalmopathy. RNA transcripts provided the source from which TCR beta CDR3 regions were amplified. HTBI primers were used for first-round RT-PCR of the TCR CDR3. TCRdb redid the calling of the multiplex PCR reads with MiXCR, one entry per CDR3 protein. The profile shows 490,000 or so distinct CDR3 sequences, around a fifth of them singletons. Germline loops: CDR1 SGHAT, CDR2 FQNNGV. CDR3 size: 15 residues. V shed 5 bases and J shed 0 bases, with 13 bases lying between them.

The material sequenced was blood. This rearrangement joins TRBV11-2 to TRBJ1-1, with a tentative D call TRBD1 (5 bases). This TCR came from a woman in her 70s with Graves' ophthalmopathy. CDR3 nucleotide sequence: TGTGCCAGCAGCCCTAGGGGAGGCATGAACACTGAAGCTTTCTTT. Encoded protein: CASSPRGGMNTEAFF. The full variable domain, rest sourced from reference TRBV11-2 and TRBJ1-1, is EAGVAQSPRYKIIEKRQSVAFWCNPISGHATLYWYQQILGQGPKLLIQFQNNGVVDDSQLPKDRFSAERLKGVDSTLKIQPAKLEDSAVYLCASSPRGGMNTEAFFGQGTRLTVV.